These 20 T cell receptor beta chains originate from one sample sequenced in a study of blood T cell repertoires in COVID-19. Assay used: immunoSEQ multiplex PCR; TCRdb lists only in-frame clones, some missing. Here the sample spans approximately 190,000 clones, 82% being singletons. The sample taken for sequencing was peripheral blood. All receptors come from a woman aged 55-69 years with COVID-19, enrolled during active disease.

This clone was picked up one time. The chain carries TRBV9 and TRBJ1-5, with D tentatively TRBD1 (5 bases). The CDR3 length is 13 residues. V was trimmed by 7 bases and J by 2 bases, leaving 10 bases between them. Germline CDR1 is SGDLS and CDR2 is YYNGEE. The CDR3 here is CASGREGNQPQHF. The CDR3 bases are TGTGCCAGCGGCAGGGAAGGCAATCAGCCCCAGCATTTT.

The gene calls are TRBV9 and TRBJ2-7; 11 nucleotides match TRBD1. Germline loops: CDR1 SGDLS, CDR2 YYNGEE. The CDR3 contains 15 residues. The V gene end was trimmed by 2 bases and the J gene end by 3 bases; junction bases not matched to a gene: 4. The CDR3 loop is CASSVEDRGLYEQYF. The CDR3 coding sequence is TGTGCCAGCAGCGTTGAGGACAGGGGGCTCTACGAGCAGTACTTC.

The chain uses TRBV29-1 and TRBJ2-5; D perhaps matches TRBD2 (6 bases). The V end was cut by 4 bases, the J end by 7 bases, with 16 bases between. The CDR3 is 13 amino acids. Germline values: CDR1 SQVTM, CDR2 ANQGSEA. CDR3 residues: CSVAGTATTTQYF. DNA for the CDR3: TGCAGCGTTGCGGGGACTGCCACAACGACCCAGTACTTC.

The chain carries TRBV21-1 and TRBJ2-2; the table assigns TRBD2, which was not confirmed against the DNA. TRBV21-1 is listed as a pseudogene. The CDR3 extends over 16 amino acids. In DNA, the CDR3 is TGTGCCAGCAGCAAAGGCAGCAGCGGGAGGGGCGGGGAGCTGTTTTTT. Translation gives CASSKGSSGRGGELFF.

The rearrangement uses TRBV10-2 and TRBJ1-5; possible D gene TRBD1, 6 bases. Germline V gene data show CDR1 as WSHSY and CDR2 as SAAADI. With 6 bases removed from V and 1 base from J, the gap between germline ends came to 13 bases. CDR3 length: 15 amino acids. CDR3 nucleotide sequence: TGCGCCAGCAGCGAAAGACAGGTCAGCAATCAGCCCCAGCATTTT. It encodes CASSERQVSNQPQHF.

The CDR3 spells CSASRGRARNEQFF. DNA for the CDR3: TGCAGTGCTAGTCGCGGGAGGGCCCGCAATGAGCAGTTCTTC. The rearrangement links TRBV20-1 to TRBJ2-1, with TRBD2 matching over 9 bases. CDR3 length: 14 residues. CDR1 is DFQATT, CDR2 SNEGSKA, per germline (reference sequence). The V segment lost 3 bases and the J segment 6 bases; nucleotides outside the gene matches: 6.

J is TRBJ1-3 and V is TRBV19; perhaps TRBD1 as D (6 bases). The CDR3 covers 14 residues. Trimming shortened V by 7 bases and J by 0 bases, and 10 bases separated the two germline ends. The germline CDR1 and CDR2 sequences are LNHDA and SQIVND (reference sequence). The CDR3 sequence is CASIKGDSGNTIYF. DNA for the CDR3: TGTGCCAGTATCAAGGGGGACTCTGGAAACACCATATATTTT.

CDR3 in DNA: TGTGCCAGTAGTAGCTGGACTAGCGGGAGGTTTTCCGGCTCCTACGAGCAGTACTTC. Translated: CASSSWTSGRFSGSYEQYF. This chain links TRBV19 with TRBJ2-7; the match to TRBD2 covers 14 bases. The germline V gene encodes CDR1 LNHDA and CDR2 SQIVND (reference sequence). This CDR3 contains 19 residues. The V and J ends lost 4 bases and 0 bases, in that order; junction bases with no gene match: 11.

The chain recombines TRBV10-3 with TRBJ1-5; no firm D call. The germline CDR1 and CDR2 sequences are ENHRY and SYGVKD. The CDR3 extends over 16 amino acids. V lost 2 bases, J lost 3 bases, and 14 bases lay in between. The CDR3 sequence is CAISEDGSGHNQPQHF. The CDR3 DNA reads as TGTGCCATCAGTGAGGACGGATCTGGGCACAATCAGCCCCAGCATTTT.

DNA for the CDR3: TGTGCCATCAGTGAGCGACCCCGCGGGGGTGACAATGAGCAGTTCTTC. Translating it yields CAISERPRGGDNEQFF. The chain employs TRBV10-3 and TRBJ2-1, with 7 bases fitting TRBD2. Germline CDR1 reads ENHRY; CDR2 reads SYGVKD. The trim removed 2 bases at V and 5 bases at J, leaving 9 bases unmatched. This CDR3 has 16 residues.

V usage is TRBV6-6 and J usage is TRBJ2-3; D may be TRBD1 (6 bases). This CDR3 contains 16 residues. Looked up from germline, CDR1 is MNHNY and CDR2 is SVGAGI (reference sequence). The germline V and J ends were trimmed by 0 bases and 5 bases, with 15 bases remaining between them. In nucleotides, the CDR3 is TGTGCCAGCAGTTACTCGGACAGCCGGTCGGGAGATACGCAGTATTTT. It specifies CASSYSDSRSGDTQYF.

The rearrangement uses TRBV7-2 and TRBJ1-1, with D possibly being TRBD1 (5 bases). The length of the CDR3 is 16 residues. Between the trimmed V and J ends, which lost 1 base and 1 base, there was a span of 13 bases. Germline V gives CDR1 SGHTA, CDR2 FQGNSA. The CDR3 here is CASSLVAGWGNTEAFF. Here the CDR3 DNA reads TGTGCCAGCAGCTTAGTTGCAGGGTGGGGGAACACTGAAGCTTTCTTT.

V gene TRBV10-1 combines with J gene TRBJ2-1; D is undetermined. The germline CDR1 and CDR2 sequences are WNHNN and SYGVQD (reference sequence). The CDR3 is made up of 15 amino acids. The V end lost 0 bases, the J end lost 6 bases, and 12 bases lay between the germline ends. The CDR3 nucleotides are TGCGCCAGCAGTGAGTCGAGTGCAATCGCCAATGAGCAGTTCTTC. Residues: CASSESSAIANEQFF.

The rearrangement uses TRBV19 and TRBJ2-1; 8 bases are a match to TRBD1. Trimming removed 4 bases from V and 6 bases from J; junction bases left unmatched: 8. From germline, CDR1 is LNHDA and CDR2 SQIVND (reference sequence). The CDR3 runs 15 residues. CDR3 region: CASSRGTGVTNEQFF. CDR3 nucleotides: TGTGCCAGTAGTAGAGGGACAGGAGTAACCAATGAGCAGTTCTTC.

The chain uses TRBV7-3 and TRBJ2-1; a possible D gene is TRBD2 (7 bases). The germline gives CDR1 SGHTA, CDR2 FQGTGA. With 2 bases removed from V and 8 bases from J, the gap between germline ends came to 19 bases. The CDR3 is 16 residues long. CDR3 DNA: TGTGCCAGCAGCTTAGGGCCCCGGGGGGCAGGGGATGAGCAGTTCTTC. It encodes CASSLGPRGAGDEQFF. Drawing the rest from reference TRBV7-3 and TRBJ2-1, the complete variable domain is GAGVSQTPSNKVTEKGKYVELRCDPISGHTALYWYRQSLGQGPEFLIYFQGTGAADDSGLPNDRFFAVRPEGSVSTLKIQRTERGDSAVYLCASSLGPRGAGDEQFFGPGTRLTVL.

V gene TRBV15 combines with J gene TRBJ1-2; D is uncertain. In germline, CDR1 is LNHNV, CDR2 YYDKDF (reference sequence). This CDR3 contains 13 residues. V was pared by 0 bases and J by 8 bases, with 10 bases between. The CDR3 is CATSRDSGWGYTF. CDR3 DNA: TGTGCCACCAGCAGAGATTCCGGGTGGGGCTACACCTTC.

This chain links TRBV7-9 with TRBJ2-3; possibly TRBD1 for D (5 bases). The CDR3 is 13 amino acids. Germline V gene sequence: CDR1 SEHNR, CDR2 FQNEAQ (reference sequence). V lost 7 bases, J lost 4 bases, and 12 bases lay in between. CDR3 in amino acids: CASTLRGPDTQYF. CDR3 coding DNA: TGTGCCAGCACCCTAAGGGGCCCAGATACGCAGTATTTT.

This chain links TRBV21-1 with TRBJ2-7; TRBD1, the D gene given by the table, was not confirmed from the DNA. TRBV21-1 constitutes a pseudogene. The CDR3 is 17 residues long. This CDR3 reads CASSKAPVDRGTYEQYV. CDR3 sequence (DNA): TGTGCCAGCAGCAAAGCTCCCGTTGACAGGGGGACCTACGAGCAGTACGTC.

This chain connects TRBV27 to TRBJ1-5, with 7 nucleotides matching TRBD1. The germline CDR1 and CDR2 sequences are MNHEY and SMNVEV (reference sequence). V shed 6 bases, J shed 3 bases, and the junction held 8 bases outside the gene matches. The CDR3 covers 15 residues. CDR3 DNA: TGTGCCAGCAGATTTTCGACAGGGCTCAATCAGCCCCAGCATTTT. It yields the protein CASRFSTGLNQPQHF.

The V and J genes are TRBV2 and TRBJ1-1; the D is unclear. With 3 bases removed from V and 1 base from J, the gap between germline ends came to 12 bases. The CDR3 extends over 15 amino acids. Germline CDR1 and CDR2: SNHLY and FYNNEI. This CDR3 reads CASSDSWRANTEAFF. The DNA of the CDR3 is TGTGCCAGCAGTGACAGCTGGCGGGCGAACACTGAAGCTTTCTTT.